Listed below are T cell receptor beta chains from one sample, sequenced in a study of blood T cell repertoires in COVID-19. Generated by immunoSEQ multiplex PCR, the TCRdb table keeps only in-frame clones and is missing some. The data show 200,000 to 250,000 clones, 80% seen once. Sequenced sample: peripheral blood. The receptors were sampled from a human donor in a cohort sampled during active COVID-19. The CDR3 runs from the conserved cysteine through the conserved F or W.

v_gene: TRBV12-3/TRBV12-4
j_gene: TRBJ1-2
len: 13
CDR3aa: CASSLQSFGGYTF

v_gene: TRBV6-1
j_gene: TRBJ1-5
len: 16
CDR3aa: CASSEDGAGGRQPQHF

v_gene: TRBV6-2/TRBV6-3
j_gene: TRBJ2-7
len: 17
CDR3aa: CASSYSVLRGAFYEQYF

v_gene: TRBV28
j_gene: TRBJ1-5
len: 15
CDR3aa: CASRPLGRGDQPQHF

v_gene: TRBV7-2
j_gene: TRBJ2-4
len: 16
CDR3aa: CASSRPDSEGKNIQYF

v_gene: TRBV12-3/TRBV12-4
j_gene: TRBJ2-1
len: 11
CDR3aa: CASSFRNEQFF

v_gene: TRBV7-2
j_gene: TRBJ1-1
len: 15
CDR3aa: CASSSSGGNSGEAFF

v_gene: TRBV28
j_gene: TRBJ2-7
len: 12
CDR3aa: CASIAGGYEQYF

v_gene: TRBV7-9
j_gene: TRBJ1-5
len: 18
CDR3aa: CASSFVGQVLGNNQPQHF

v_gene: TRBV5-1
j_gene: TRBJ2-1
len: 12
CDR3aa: CASSVLRNEQFF

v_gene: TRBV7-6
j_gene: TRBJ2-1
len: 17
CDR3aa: CASSLTPGTGQYNEQFF

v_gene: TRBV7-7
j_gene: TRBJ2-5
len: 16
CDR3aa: CASSFSPHRGAETQYF

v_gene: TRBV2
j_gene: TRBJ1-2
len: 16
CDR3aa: CASSHRDTTPGYGYTF

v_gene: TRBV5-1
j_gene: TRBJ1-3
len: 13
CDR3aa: CASSPTGTGTIYF

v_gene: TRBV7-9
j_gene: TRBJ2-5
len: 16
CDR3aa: CASSPSASRSQETQYF

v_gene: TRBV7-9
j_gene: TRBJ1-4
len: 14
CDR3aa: CASSRDSSNEKLFF

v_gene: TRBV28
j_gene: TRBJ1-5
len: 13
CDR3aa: CASSRSGYQPQHF